This T cell receptor beta chain was sequenced in a study of blood T cell repertoires in COVID-19. Study details: Sites in the United States, Italy and Spain provided acute and convalescent COVID-19 samples. T cells, B-cell-depleted T cells, or PBMCs provided the cDNA or gDNA that served as material.

Germline lookup yields CDR1 SGHDT and CDR2 YYEEEE. V lost 4 bases, J lost 8 bases, and 14 bases stayed unmatched. CDR3 length: 17 residues. As originally analysed: Reference gene primer amplification in the assay estimated nucleated cell counts. This table comes from immunoSEQ multiplex PCR, and its TCRdb copy is limited to in-frame clones, with some not included. V, J and clone size are taken as reported in that table, and D and trimming were inferred from the DNA itself. The sample comprises some 100,000 clones, about 90% of which are singletons, and about 1.7% rests with the top ten. Material for sequencing was peripheral blood. The chain has TRBV5-6 and TRBJ2-7; 14 bases are shared with TRBD2. The source is a human donor with active COVID-19. The donor label of this sample is uncertain. The CDR3 bases are TGTGCCAGCAGCGTCCTGACTAGCGGGGGGGCTTTACGAAAGCAGTACTTC. The encoded protein is CASSVLTSGGALRKQYF.